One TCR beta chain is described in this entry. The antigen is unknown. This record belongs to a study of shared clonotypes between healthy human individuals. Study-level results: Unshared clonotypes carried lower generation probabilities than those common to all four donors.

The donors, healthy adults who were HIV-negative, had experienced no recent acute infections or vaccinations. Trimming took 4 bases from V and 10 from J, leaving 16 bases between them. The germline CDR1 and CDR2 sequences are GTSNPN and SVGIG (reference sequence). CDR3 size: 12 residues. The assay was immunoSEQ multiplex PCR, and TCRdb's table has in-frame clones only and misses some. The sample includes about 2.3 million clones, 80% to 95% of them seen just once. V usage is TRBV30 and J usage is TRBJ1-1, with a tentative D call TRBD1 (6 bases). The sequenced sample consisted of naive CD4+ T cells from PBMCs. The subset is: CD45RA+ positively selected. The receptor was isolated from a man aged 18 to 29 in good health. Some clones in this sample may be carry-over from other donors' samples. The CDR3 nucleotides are TGTGCCTGGACCATCGGGGGCCGGGGAGCTTTCTTT. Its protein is CAWTIGGRGAFF.